This T cell receptor (beta chain) was recovered during a study of T cell clusters in autoimmune cytopenias. Some 34,000 genome equivalents of blood DNA were amplified for TRB. The CDR3 contains 14 residues. Germline CDR1 DFQATT, CDR2 SNEGSKA (reference sequence). TRB rearrangements were amplified by touch-down multiplex PCR with mixed TRB-A/B primers. Using the multiplex PCR reads, TCRdb records one entry per CDR3 protein without DNA. The sample holds about 3,000 distinct CDR3 sequences. The sequenced sample consisted of peripheral blood. The receptor's source is a human donor with an autoimmune cytopenia, with autoimmune hepatitis or in good health (not recorded which). This chain links TRBV20-1 with TRBJ2-7; no DNA is available, so the TRBD2 call from TCRdb remains unchecked. CDR3 sequence reads: CSAPPQGGIYEQYF.